The 17 T cell receptor beta chains given below trace back to one sample, sequenced in a study of T-cell reconstitution after alpha-beta-depleted transplantation in children. Unique molecular identifiers were incorporated when the TCRbeta library was constructed. In TCRdb, the PCR reads were re-called with MiXCR into one record per CDR3 protein. There are about 540,000 distinct CDR3 sequences in the sample; 15% to 20% occur only once, and 3.3% lies in the top ten. The specimen was PBMCs from the stem cell graft donor, collected from the stem cell graft. The receptors were gathered from a human donor who donated a stem cell graft to a child with acute lymphoblastic leukemia.

This clonotype was counted between two and nine times. V gene TRBV7-3 combines with J gene TRBJ1-1, with D perhaps matching TRBD1 (5 bases). The CDR3 has 16 residues. The V gene's germline CDR1 is SGHTA and CDR2 FQGTGA. V was pared by 5 bases and J by 0 bases, with 16 bases between. The CDR3 loop is CASSHGLGRMNTEAFF. The CDR3 nucleotides are TGTGCCAGCAGCCATGGGTTGGGGCGGATGAACACTGAAGCTTTCTTT.

Comments on this clonotype: The junction and the germline gene differ at one end; a read error may be behind it. The chain recombines TRBV9 with TRBJ1-1, with TRBD1 matching 7 bases. Germline loops: CDR1 SGDLS, CDR2 YYNGEE. The CDR3 is 15 amino acids. CDR3 nucleotide sequence: TGTGCCGGCAGCGGGGGACAGACCATGAACACTGAAGCTTTCTTT. Residues: CAGSGGQTMNTEAFF.

This clonotype appeared a few times. The V call is TRBV25-1, the J call TRBJ1-5; the D gene is possibly TRBD1 (6 bases). The CDR3 is made up of 15 amino acids. CDR1 is MGHDK and CDR2 is SYGVNS in the germline V gene. V shed 1 base and J shed 6 bases, with 13 bases lying between them. The CDR3 DNA reads as TGTGCCAGCAGTGAATCAGGGGCGGATAGTCAGCCCCAGCATTTT. It yields the protein CASSESGADSQPQHF.

This clonotype was found a few times. V is TRBV12-3 or TRBV12-4 and J is TRBJ2-1; no definite D call. With 8 bases removed from V and 8 bases from J, the gap between germline ends came to 19 bases. This CDR3 is 14 amino acids long. CDR3 sequence: CASVTGLRKDEQFF. CDR3 DNA: TGTGCCAGCGTGACGGGTCTCCGGAAGGATGAGCAGTTCTTC.

The chain employs TRBV9 and TRBJ2-3, with TRBD2 matching 11 bases. The CDR3 contains 16 residues. The germline gives CDR1 SGDLS, CDR2 YYNGEE. V was pared by 4 bases and J by 2 bases, with 6 bases of the junction left unmatched. The CDR3 DNA sequence: TGTGCCAGCAGCCCCGGGACTAGCGGCCTCACAGATACGCAGTATTTT. Amino acids: CASSPGTSGLTDTQYF.

The chain uses TRBV20-1 and TRBJ1-1; no reliable D call. In germline, CDR1 is DFQATT, CDR2 SNEGSKA (reference sequence). Deletions cut 1 base from V and 0 bases from J, with 6 bases between. The CDR3 extends over 13 amino acids. CDR3 nucleotide sequence: TGCAGTGCTAGAGCTCGCATGAACACTGAAGCTTTCTTT. It translates to CSARARMNTEAFF.

This clonotype was seen a handful of times. The chain has TRBV3-1 and TRBJ2-7; D is possibly TRBD1 (5 bases). CDR1 is LGHDT and CDR2 is YNNKEL in the germline V gene (reference sequence). Trimming stripped 3 bases from V and 3 bases from J, with 12 bases between. This CDR3 is 14 amino acids long. Here the CDR3 reads CASSQGHTGYEQYF. The CDR3 nucleotides read TGTGCCAGCAGCCAGGGGCATACCGGCTACGAGCAGTACTTC.

This clonotype was counted only a few times. The chain recombines TRBV5-5 with TRBJ2-1; D possibly corresponds to TRBD1 (6 bases). This CDR3 has 15 residues. Germline lookup yields CDR1 SGHKS and CDR2 YYEKEE (reference sequence). The V end lost 4 bases, the J end lost 9 bases, and 20 bases lay between the germline ends. CDR3 in DNA: TGTGCCAGCAGCACGGACAGAGCCCTGCAGGTTGAGCAGTTCTTC. Translated, it gives CASSTDRALQVEQFF.

The chain combines TRBV9 with TRBJ2-2; unclear D gene. The CDR3 runs 14 residues. Germline CDR1 reads SGDLS; CDR2 reads YYNGEE. Trimming cost V 2 bases and J 5 bases, with 10 bases left between them. For the CDR3, the DNA is TGTGCCAGCAGCGTGCCCGGGTCGACCGGGGAGCTGTTTTTT. Translating it yields CASSVPGSTGELFF.

In this sample, this clonotype turned up a few times. The genes are TRBV5-1 and TRBJ2-1, with TRBD2 identical over 7 bases. The CDR3 is 17 amino acids. CDR1 is SGHRS, CDR2 YFSETQ, per germline. Trimming removed 4 bases from V and 0 bases from J; junction bases left unmatched: 10. The CDR3 DNA is TGCGCCAGCAGCCCTTCATGGAGCGGGGTCTCCTACAATGAGCAGTTCTTC. Residues: CASSPSWSGVSYNEQFF.

CDR3 sequence (DNA): TGTGCCAGCAGCTTAGATAGGTCACCGCTGGGCACTGAAGCTTTCTTT. Amino acids: CASSLDRSPLGTEAFF. The genes are TRBV11-2 and TRBJ1-1; D ambiguous. Between the trimmed V and J ends, which lost 0 bases and 4 bases, there was a span of 15 bases. The CDR3 is made up of 16 amino acids. Germline CDR1 is SGHAT and CDR2 is FQNNGV.

The CDR3 protein is CASSAPDRATDTQYF. CDR3 nucleotide sequence: TGTGCCAGCAGCGCCCCGGACAGGGCGACAGATACGCAGTATTTT. The chain has TRBV12-3 or TRBV12-4 and TRBJ2-3, with 8 bases lining up with TRBD1. V shed 6 bases and J 3 bases; nucleotides not matched to a gene: 8. CDR3 length: 15 residues.

The genes are TRBV29-1 and TRBJ2-5; TRBD2 agrees at 7 bases. Germline trimming cut 2 bases from V and 5 bases from J; bases unmatched to any gene: 8. Germline V CDR1 and CDR2: SQVTM, ANQGSEA. This CDR3 has 14 amino acids. The DNA of the CDR3 is TGCAGCGTTGAAAGGGCGGGAGTAGGGGAGACCCAGTACTTC. Its translation: CSVERAGVGETQYF.

The chain joins TRBV5-1 to TRBJ2-4; TRBD1 matches at 7 bases. The ends lost 1 base at V and 0 bases at J; junction bases unmatched: 4. CDR3 length: 16 amino acids. The germline CDR1 and CDR2 sequences are SGHRS and YFSETQ. DNA for the CDR3: TGCGCCAGCAGCTTGACTACAGGGGTAGCCAAAAACATTCAGTACTTC. Amino acids: CASSLTTGVAKNIQYF.

This clonotype appeared a few times. V gene TRBV19 combines with J gene TRBJ2-7; D might be TRBD1 or TRBD2, each matching 5 bases. The CDR3 is made up of 13 amino acids. V gave up 5 bases and J gave up 5 bases, with 13 bases separating them. Germline CDR1 reads LNHDA; CDR2 reads SQIVND (reference sequence). This CDR3 is CASSRGDQDEQYF. Written as DNA, the CDR3 is TGTGCCAGTAGTCGAGGGGATCAGGACGAGCAGTACTTC.

The DNA of the CDR3 is TGTGCCAGCAGTGAGGGAAACAATCAGCCCCAGCATTTT. Translation gives CASSEGNNQPQHF. The V call is TRBV25-1, the J call TRBJ1-5; D is unresolved. Trimming pared 3 bases from V and 3 bases from J, leaving 6 bases between. The V gene's germline CDR1 is MGHDK and CDR2 SYGVNS. CDR3 length: 13 residues. Combining the CDR3 with reference TRBV25-1 and TRBJ1-5 gives the whole variable domain EADIYQTPRYLVIGTGKKITLECSQTMGHDKMYWYQQDPGMELHLIHYSYGVNSTEKGDLSSESTVSRIRTEHFPLTLESARPSHTSQYLCASSEGNNQPQHFGDGTRLSIL.

This sequence joins TRBV5-1 and TRBJ2-2, with TRBD2 matching 15 bases. CDR1 and CDR2 from the germline V gene are SGHRS and YFSETQ. This CDR3 comprises 14 residues. V trimming: 4 bases; J trimming: 14 bases; junction bases outside the gene matches: 6. The CDR3 nucleotides read TGCGCCAGCAGCCCGGGGACTAGCGGGAGGTCACTGTTTTTT. Protein sequence: CASSPGTSGRSLFF.